This TCR beta chain comes out of a study of tumor-infiltrating lymphocytes in primary liver carcinoma. The CDR3 spans 14 residues. The germline V gene has CDR1 KGHDR and CDR2 SFDVKD. Worth noting for this clonotype: The antigen is not known. One end of the junction varies from germline; a read error may be responsible.

From unsorted bulk tissue weighing about 18-30 mg, DNA and RNA were co-extracted. A primer in the constant region served to generate TCR beta cDNA from about 470 ng of total RNA. Investigators got TCR beta libraries out of three nested multiplex PCR rounds, done with slightly modified ARM-PCR. TRBV1-TRBV30 forward primers paired with a C-beta reverse primer were used in the first two PCR rounds, which ran about 11 cycles each. From the multiplex PCR reads, TCRdb called clonotypes with MiXCR, one entry per CDR3 protein. The sample records 90,000 to 110,000 distinct CDR3 sequences, about four fifths being singletons. Whole-study results and caveats: Paired tumor-adjacent and tumor-blood samples overlapped less than tumor region pairs did.

This chain connects TRBV24-1 to TRBJ2-3; D might be TRBD1 (6 bases). The source material was liver tumor tissue from sampling region 3. Subset here: tumor region T3, left-lateral pole. This sequence was found in a man in his forties with primary liver carcinoma and hepatitis B virus infection. The CDR3: CATSRDMGTDTHYF. The CDR3, as DNA: TGTGCCACTAGCCGGGACATGGGCACAGATACGCACTATTTT.